These 2 T cell receptor beta chains originate from one sample sequenced in a study of response to subunit inactivated influenza vaccine (dated by TCRdb to the late 2010s). Libraries were built with RT-PCR. The sequencing machine was an Illumina HiSeq 2500. Using fastp trimming at Q25 and MiXCR clonotype assembly, TCRdb reanalyzed the public sequencing data and kept in-frame beta chains. Identical CDR3 protein sequences are pooled into one entry, listed with their most common genes and DNA. The sample data list about 170,000 distinct CDR3 sequences, and 12% of these were observed just once. In total, the top ten clones hold over 25% of the sample. These same records also appear under a second study, on T cells expressing NK-cell markers. The second study reports: TCR beta cDNA libraries were prepared using 5'RACE template switching, which introduced a universal primer site and unique molecular identifiers.

The source material was CD8+ T cells sorted from PBMCs, sampled 11 to 12 days after vaccination. Receptors were obtained from a man between 50 and 59 years old who received an inactivated influenza vaccine. Donor details come from another sample of the same person, matched by shared clones.

The chain uses TRBV4-1 and TRBJ2-5, with D maybe TRBD1 (5 bases). V lost 0 bases and J 5 bases, leaving 10 bases between the germline ends. Germline V gene sequence: CDR1 MGHRA, CDR2 YSYEKL. CDR3 length: 14 amino acids. CDR3 in DNA: TGCGCCAGCAGCCAAGAAGGGGTCCTCGAGACCCAGTACTTC. Its protein is CASSQEGVLETQYF.

The V and J genes are TRBV28 and TRBJ2-5; D perhaps matches TRBD1 (5 bases). V dropped 6 bases and J dropped 4 bases, with 12 bases sitting between them. CDR1 is MDHEN, CDR2 SYDVKM, per germline. CDR3 size: 13 residues. The CDR3, as DNA: TGTGCCAGCAGCCGTCCAAGGGGAGAGACCCAGTACTTC. Translating it yields CASSRPRGETQYF.